This is a list of T cell receptor beta chains from one sample in a study of cytomegalovirus exposure and HLA in healthy donors. Data came from immunoSEQ multiplex PCR; TCRdb stores just in-frame clones and leaves some out. The profile shows 150,000 or so clones, 60% to 80% of them singletons. Sequencing input: PBMCs. These receptors originate from a young man in good health and CMV-seropositive. CDR3s include the opening cysteine and the closing phenylalanine or tryptophan. Fields, in order: J gene, clone size, V gene, D gene, CDR3 DNA, CDR3 protein. D genes are given only for firm matches. Expanded clones are given a class, and other clones once, few, many or no size at all.

J gene: TRBJ2-5; clone size: -; V gene: TRBV9; D gene: TRBD1; CDR3 DNA: TGTGCCAGCAGCCTCAGGGACAGGGAACAAGAGACCCAGTACTTC; CDR3 protein: CASSLRDREQETQYF
J gene: TRBJ2-1; clone size: -; V gene: TRBV27; D gene: -; CDR3 DNA: TGTGCCAGCAGTAAGGACGGGAGCTCCTACAATGAGCAGTTCTTC; CDR3 protein: CASSKDGSSYNEQFF
J gene: TRBJ1-2; clone size: -; V gene: TRBV2; D gene: -; CDR3 DNA: TGTGCCAGCAGTGAACTTGGAGACTATGGCTACACCTTC; CDR3 protein: CASSELGDYGYTF
J gene: TRBJ2-1; clone size: -; V gene: TRBV19; D gene: TRBD2; CDR3 DNA: TGTGCCAGTAGTATCTCCAGCGGGACCCTCAATGAGCAGTTCTTC; CDR3 protein: CASSISSGTLNEQFF
J gene: TRBJ2-7; clone size: -; V gene: TRBV4-2; D gene: TRBD2; CDR3 DNA: TGTGCCAGCAGCCAAGAATGTCTAGCGGGGGCCGCCGAGTGGTACGAGCAGTACTTC; CDR3 protein: CASSQECLAGAAEWYEQYF
J gene: TRBJ2-3; clone size: -; V gene: TRBV5-1; D gene: -; CDR3 DNA: TGCGCCAGCAGCTTGGAGCCCCGCGACAGGGCGGGGGGTTGTTTT; CDR3 protein: CASSLEPRDRAGGCF
J gene: TRBJ2-5; clone size: -; V gene: TRBV13; D gene: -; CDR3 DNA: TGTGCCAGCAGCTTAGGGACCACACAGGAGACCCAGTACTTC; CDR3 protein: CASSLGTTQETQYF
J gene: TRBJ2-7; clone size: -; V gene: TRBV11-1; D gene: -; CDR3 DNA: TGTGCCAGCAGCTTACGGGGGACGTCCTACGAGCAGTACTTC; CDR3 protein: CASSLRGTSYEQYF
J gene: TRBJ2-1; clone size: few; V gene: TRBV29-1; D gene: -; CDR3 DNA: TGCAGCGTTGAAGGACTTGCCTACAATGAGCAGTTCTTC; CDR3 protein: CSVEGLAYNEQFF
J gene: TRBJ2-7; clone size: -; V gene: TRBV19; D gene: -; CDR3 DNA: TGTGCCAGTAGTCCTCAAGCAGGGGTCTCCTACGAGCAGTACTTC; CDR3 protein: CASSPQAGVSYEQYF
J gene: TRBJ2-7; clone size: -; V gene: TRBV10-3; D gene: TRBD1; CDR3 DNA: TGTGCCATCAGTGGTCCCGGGACAGGGGGGTACGAGCAGTACTTC; CDR3 protein: CAISGPGTGGYEQYF
J gene: TRBJ2-7; clone size: -; V gene: TRBV11-2; D gene: -; CDR3 DNA: TGTGCCAGCAGCTTAGATCTTGGGGGGTCGAACTACGAGCAGTACTTC; CDR3 protein: CASSLDLGGSNYEQYF
J gene: TRBJ2-1; clone size: -; V gene: TRBV7-3; D gene: TRBD2; CDR3 DNA: TGTGCCAGCAGCTCTCAAGCTAGCGGGGTGGGTGAGCAGTTCTTC; CDR3 protein: CASSSQASGVGEQFF
J gene: TRBJ2-5; clone size: once; V gene: TRBV25-1; D gene: -; CDR3 DNA: TGTGCCAGCAGTTTCCAGGGTGGTATGGAGACCCAGTACTTC; CDR3 protein: CASSFQGGMETQYF
J gene: TRBJ1-1; clone size: -; V gene: TRBV2; D gene: -; CDR3 DNA: TGTGCCAGGACGGTTGACATGAACACTGAAGCTTTCTTT; CDR3 protein: CARTVDMNTEAFF
J gene: TRBJ2-3; clone size: -; V gene: TRBV10-1; D gene: -; CDR3 DNA: TGCGCCAGCAGCCACCCCCCGGGACCGGGGGCAGATACGCAGTATTTT; CDR3 protein: CASSHPPGPGADTQYF
J gene: TRBJ2-3; clone size: -; V gene: TRBV18; D gene: -; CDR3 DNA: TGTGCCAGCTCACCCGCAGATCCTCAAGATACGCAGTATTTT; CDR3 protein: CASSPADPQDTQYF
J gene: TRBJ2-7; clone size: -; V gene: TRBV27; D gene: -; CDR3 DNA: TGTGCCAGCAGTTTAAGCGCCAGGGCCTCCTACGAGCAGTACTTC; CDR3 protein: CASSLSARASYEQYF
J gene: TRBJ2-7; clone size: once; V gene: TRBV27; D gene: TRBD1; CDR3 DNA: TGTGCCAGCAGTTTGGGGGCAGACAGGGGGCTATACGAGCAGTACTTC; CDR3 protein: CASSLGADRGLYEQYF
J gene: TRBJ2-1; clone size: -; V gene: TRBV19; D gene: TRBD2; CDR3 DNA: TGTGCCAGTAGTGAGGGAGGGAACTCCTACAATGAGCAGTTCTTC; CDR3 protein: CASSEGGNSYNEQFF
J gene: TRBJ1-2; clone size: -; V gene: TRBV19; D gene: -; CDR3 DNA: TGTGCCAGTAGTATCGTGGAGGCTCGCTATGGCTACACCTTC; CDR3 protein: CASSIVEARYGYTF
J gene: TRBJ2-1; clone size: -; V gene: TRBV4-2; D gene: -; CDR3 DNA: TGTGCCAGCAGCCAGAGACCCCGGGGAGAAGGGATCTTC; CDR3 protein: CASSQRPRGEGIF
J gene: TRBJ2-7; clone size: -; V gene: TRBV28; D gene: TRBD2; CDR3 DNA: TGTGCCAGCAGTTTCCCTAGCGGGGGGGAGCAGTACTTC; CDR3 protein: CASSFPSGGEQYF
J gene: TRBJ2-5; clone size: -; V gene: TRBV11-3; D gene: -; CDR3 DNA: TGTGCCAGCAGCCAGGACAAAGAAGAGACCCAGTACTTC; CDR3 protein: CASSQDKEETQYF
J gene: TRBJ2-7; clone size: -; V gene: TRBV5-1; D gene: TRBD1; CDR3 DNA: TGCGCCAGCAGATGGAGTACGGCGGGGACAGGGGGGGAGCAGTACTTC; CDR3 protein: CASRWSTAGTGGEQYF
J gene: TRBJ2-1; clone size: -; V gene: TRBV9; D gene: TRBD2; CDR3 DNA: TGTGCCAGCAGCGTAGCACTAGCGGGTAGGGGTGAGCAGTTCTTC; CDR3 protein: CASSVALAGRGEQFF
J gene: TRBJ1-5; clone size: -; V gene: TRBV19; D gene: -; CDR3 DNA: TGTGCCAGTAGTGTATGGGGAGGGAATCAGCCCCAGCATTTT; CDR3 protein: CASSVWGGNQPQHF
J gene: TRBJ2-3; clone size: -; V gene: TRBV5-4; D gene: TRBD2; CDR3 DNA: TGTGCCAGCAGCTACAGACTAGCGGACACAGATACGCAGTATTTT; CDR3 protein: CASSYRLADTDTQYF
J gene: TRBJ2-7; clone size: few; V gene: TRBV5-6; D gene: -; CDR3 DNA: TGTGCCAGCAGCTTTAGATTTTCGGAGAGCTACGAGCAGTACTTC; CDR3 protein: CASSFRFSESYEQYF
J gene: TRBJ1-5; clone size: -; V gene: TRBV28; D gene: -; CDR3 DNA: TGTGCCAGCAGTTTTGAGACAGATCAGCCCCAGCATTTT; CDR3 protein: CASSFETDQPQHF
J gene: TRBJ1-5; clone size: once; V gene: TRBV6-6; D gene: -; CDR3 DNA: TGTGCCAGCAGCTGGAGGGGAGGCAATCAGCCCCAGCATTTT; CDR3 protein: CASSWRGGNQPQHF
J gene: TRBJ2-5; clone size: -; V gene: TRBV5-6; D gene: TRBD2; CDR3 DNA: TGTGCCAGCAGCTTGATGCGACTAGCGGGAGATCGAGAGACCCAGTACTTC; CDR3 protein: CASSLMRLAGDRETQYF
J gene: TRBJ2-1; clone size: few; V gene: TRBV11-2; D gene: TRBD2; CDR3 DNA: TGTGCCAGCAGCTTTAGTAGCGGGAGGAATGAGCAGTTCTTC; CDR3 protein: CASSFSSGRNEQFF
J gene: TRBJ2-5; clone size: -; V gene: TRBV12-5; D gene: -; CDR3 DNA: TGTGCTAGTGGTTTGGACAGGGAGACCCAGTACTTC; CDR3 protein: CASGLDRETQYF
J gene: TRBJ2-7; clone size: -; V gene: TRBV27; D gene: TRBD1; CDR3 DNA: TGTGCCAGTGGACAGGGGGAGAGCGAGCAGTACTTC; CDR3 protein: CASGQGESEQYF
J gene: TRBJ2-7; clone size: once; V gene: TRBV5-6; D gene: TRBD1; CDR3 DNA: TGTGCCAGCAGCTTGGTAAACAGGGGGCGCGTTGTTGTCGAGCAGTACTTC; CDR3 protein: CASSLVNRGRVVVEQYF
J gene: TRBJ2-1; clone size: once; V gene: TRBV5-4; D gene: TRBD1; CDR3 DNA: TGTGCCAGCAGCTCGGGACAGGCTAGTCACAATGAGCAGTTCTTC; CDR3 protein: CASSSGQASHNEQFF
J gene: TRBJ1-1; clone size: once; V gene: TRBV28; D gene: TRBD1; CDR3 DNA: TGTGCCAGCAGTTCCGGGACAGGGGGCCAAGCTTTCTTT; CDR3 protein: CASSSGTGGQAFF
J gene: TRBJ1-4; clone size: -; V gene: TRBV5-6; D gene: TRBD1; CDR3 DNA: TGTGCCAGCAGTTCTGTAGGACAGGGGGCTAATGAAAAACTGTTTTTT; CDR3 protein: CASSSVGQGANEKLFF
J gene: TRBJ2-7; clone size: -; V gene: TRBV19; D gene: -; CDR3 DNA: TGTGCCAGTAGTTCAGTAGCCGGCCCATCCTACGAGCAGTACTTC; CDR3 protein: CASSSVAGPSYEQYF
J gene: TRBJ1-1; clone size: -; V gene: TRBV7-9; D gene: TRBD1; CDR3 DNA: TGTTCCAGCAGCTTCACAGGGGTGAACACTGAAGCTTTCTTT; CDR3 protein: CSSSFTGVNTEAFF
J gene: TRBJ2-2; clone size: -; V gene: TRBV6-5; D gene: -; CDR3 DNA: TGTGCCAGTAGGGACTCCGTCACCGGGGAGCTGTTTTTT; CDR3 protein: CASRDSVTGELFF
J gene: TRBJ1-5; clone size: few; V gene: TRBV27; D gene: TRBD1; CDR3 DNA: TGTGCCAGCAGTTTGACAGGGGGCGAGGGTCAGCCCCAGCATTTT; CDR3 protein: CASSLTGGEGQPQHF
J gene: TRBJ1-5; clone size: -; V gene: TRBV6-6; D gene: TRBD1; CDR3 DNA: TGTGCCAGCAGCAAGGGACAGGGGGCTCAGCCCCAGCATTTT; CDR3 protein: CASSKGQGAQPQHF
J gene: TRBJ2-5; clone size: -; V gene: TRBV29-1; D gene: TRBD1; CDR3 DNA: TGCAGTGCCCGGGACAGGGGGCCCCGATTGTACCAAGAGACCCAGTACTTC; CDR3 protein: CSARDRGPRLYQETQYF
J gene: TRBJ2-7; clone size: -; V gene: TRBV5-1; D gene: -; CDR3 DNA: TGCGCCAGCAGCCCAACGACAGGCTCCTACGAGCAGTACTTC; CDR3 protein: CASSPTTGSYEQYF
J gene: TRBJ2-2; clone size: -; V gene: TRBV7-2; D gene: TRBD1; CDR3 DNA: TGTGCCAGCAGCTCGCGACAGGGTTTGTTCGGGGAGCTGTTTTTT; CDR3 protein: CASSSRQGLFGELFF
J gene: TRBJ1-3; clone size: -; V gene: TRBV5-1; D gene: -; CDR3 DNA: TGCGCCAGCAATACAGGACCGGGGGCTGGAAACACCATATATTTT; CDR3 protein: CASNTGPGAGNTIYF
J gene: TRBJ2-1; clone size: -; V gene: TRBV7-9; D gene: -; CDR3 DNA: TGTGCCAGCAGCTTTTGGTCTTCAGGGAATGAGCAGTTCTTC; CDR3 protein: CASSFWSSGNEQFF
J gene: TRBJ1-4; clone size: -; V gene: TRBV7-9; D gene: -; CDR3 DNA: TGTGCCAGCAGCTTAGCAGGGCAGGGAGGAAAACTGTTTTTT; CDR3 protein: CASSLAGQGGKLFF
J gene: TRBJ1-5; clone size: few; V gene: TRBV6-5; D gene: -; CDR3 DNA: TGTGCCAGCAGCCAACAGATCAATCAGCCCCAGCATTTT; CDR3 protein: CASSQQINQPQHF